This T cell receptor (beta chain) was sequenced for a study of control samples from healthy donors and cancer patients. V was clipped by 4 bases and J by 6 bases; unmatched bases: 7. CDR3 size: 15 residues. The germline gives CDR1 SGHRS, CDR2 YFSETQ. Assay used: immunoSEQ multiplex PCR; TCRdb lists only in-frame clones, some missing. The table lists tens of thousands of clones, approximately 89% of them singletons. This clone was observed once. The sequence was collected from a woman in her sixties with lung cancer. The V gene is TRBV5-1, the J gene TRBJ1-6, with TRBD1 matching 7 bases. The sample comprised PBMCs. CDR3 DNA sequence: TGCGCCAGCAGCGCCGGGGGACAGACTAATTCACCCCTCCACTTT. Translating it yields CASSAGGQTNSPLHF.